This T cell receptor (beta chain) stems from a study of T cells after yellow fever vaccination. V shed 6 bases, J shed 2 bases, and the junction held 9 bases outside the gene matches. Germline values: CDR1 MNHNS, CDR2 SASEGT. This CDR3 spans 15 amino acids. TCRdb reanalysed the 5' RACE reads using MiXCR and keeps one entry per CDR3 protein. The sample lists 300,000 or so distinct CDR3 sequences, less than 9.5% occurring once. This clonotype turned up a few times. The sequences come from PBMCs, collected roughly 46 days after the first yellow fever vaccination. The receptor was derived from a man younger than 35 who received the YFV17D yellow fever vaccine. The chain couples TRBV6-1 to TRBJ2-5, with 7 bases matching TRBD1. CDR3 in amino acids: CASSPGTVPQETQYF. The CDR3 nucleotides read TGTGCCAGCAGCCCCGGGACAGTACCACAAGAGACCCAGTACTTC.